This TCR beta chain was retrieved from a study of cytotoxic CD8 clonotypes in ibrutinib-treated CLL. Data came from immunoSEQ multiplex PCR; TCRdb stores just in-frame clones and leaves some out. The sample lists under 300,000 clones, 60% to 80% seen once, with 5.6% in the top ten. The sequenced sample was PBMCs, obtained at disease progression, from a patient treated with ibrutinib. This receptor was identified in a human donor with chronic lymphocytic leukemia.

The CDR3 nucleotides are TGCGCCAGCAGCTTGGCCTCCGGGACAGGGAAGAAGCAGTACTTC. It translates to CASSLASGTGKKQYF. This chain links TRBV5-1 with TRBJ2-7; 9 bases are a match to TRBD1. The V segment lost 0 bases and the J segment 8 bases; nucleotides outside the gene matches: 9. The germline V gene has CDR1 SGHRS and CDR2 YFSETQ. The CDR3 contains 15 residues.